This TCR beta chain was recorded in a study of radiotherapy plus CTLA-4 blockade in lung cancer. In the study overall: Overall, less than 20% of patients showed an objective response, while approximately 28% attained disease control. General study points: Radiotherapy was combined with ipilimumab, and tumor-derived TCR clones then expanded in blood.

Assay used: immunoSEQ multiplex PCR; TCRdb lists only in-frame clones, some missing. Of around 56,000 clones in the sample, over 75% were seen once. The CDR3 contains 15 residues. V shed 7 bases and J 6 bases; nucleotides not matched to a gene: 7. Germline loops: CDR1 SNHLY, CDR2 FYNNEI. To note about this clone: Its matching antigen is unknown.

V and J are TRBV2 and TRBJ2-1; 12 bases map to TRBD2. The receptor's source is a human donor with non-small cell lung cancer who had a complete response to radiotherapy plus ipilimumab. Specimen: peripheral blood, collected from a patient treated with radiotherapy plus ipilimumab. CDR3 sequence (DNA): TGTGCCAGCAATCCACTAGCGGGAGGCCCCAATGAGCAGTTCTTC. It specifies CASNPLAGGPNEQFF.